The rows below give T cell receptor beta chains drawn from one sample of a study of T cell changes during pregnancy in multiple sclerosis. Measured with immunoSEQ multiplex PCR; TCRdb has only the in-frame clones, and not every one. The sample includes tens of thousands of clones, about 93% of them seen just once. The source was CD8+ T cells from peripheral blood mononuclear cells, collected in the third trimester of pregnancy. The receptor source for this set is a female donor with multiple sclerosis, enrolled in a pregnancy study. The CDR3 runs from the conserved cysteine through the conserved F or W. D genes are given only for firm matches. The size of a clone is reported for some rows only, either as once, few or many, or as a class for expanded clones.

clone_size d_call j_call v_call cdr3_aa cdr3_nt
- - TRBJ2-5 TRBV28 CASSFGETQYF TGTGCCAGCAGTTTCGGGGAGACCCAGTACTTC
- - TRBJ2-1 TRBV15 CATRGGLAYEQFF TGTGCCACCAGGGGCGGACTGGCATATGAGCAGTTCTTC
- - TRBJ2-7 TRBV7-9 CASNEGVAQYF TGTGCCTCTAACGAAGGGGTCGCGCAGTACTTC
- - TRBJ2-7 TRBV27 CASSPIRAGAREQYF TGTGCCAGCAGTCCTATCCGGGCGGGGGCGCGAGAGCAGTACTTC
- - TRBJ2-2 TRBV19 CASSQGNTGELFF TGTGCCAGTAGTCAGGGAAACACCGGGGAGCTGTTTTTT
- - TRBJ1-2 TRBV10-3 CDLEGYTF TGTGATCTGGAGGGCTACACCTTC
- TRBD1 TRBJ2-7 TRBV5-1 CASSLDGQGTYEQYF TGCGCCAGCAGCCTTGATGGACAGGGCACCTACGAGCAGTACTTC
- TRBD1 TRBJ2-1 TRBV30 CAWSEGASIHEQFF TGTGCCTGGAGTGAGGGGGCGTCTATCCATGAGCAGTTCTTC
- - TRBJ2-2 TRBV9 CASSGSVALSGTGELFF TGTGCCAGCAGCGGATCAGTTGCCCTTTCGGGCACCGGGGAGCTGTTTTTT
- - TRBJ2-4 TRBV7-2 CASSSLAKNIQYF TGTGCCAGCAGCTCCCTAGCCAAAAACATTCAGTACTTC
once - TRBJ1-1 TRBV6-4 CASDNGRNTEAFF TGTGCCAGCGATAATGGGAGGAACACTGAAGCTTTCTTT
- - TRBJ2-6 TRBV29-1 CSVVGRGVSGANVLTF TGCAGCGTTGTGGGCAGGGGGGTCTCTGGGGCCAACGTCCTGACTTTC
- - TRBJ2-7 TRBV10-3 CAISDLGAASYEQYF TGTGCCATCAGTGACCTAGGAGCGGCCTCCTACGAGCAGTACTTC
- - TRBJ2-3 TRBV19 CASSSASTDTQYF TGTGCCAGTAGTTCCGCGAGCACAGATACGCAGTATTTT
- TRBD1 TRBJ1-5 TRBV19 CASRDPGGNQPQHF TGTGCCAGTAGGGACCCAGGGGGTAATCAGCCCCAGCATTTT
- - TRBJ1-1 TRBV5-5 CASTEGGTIYREAFF TGTGCCAGCACCGAGGGGGGGACGATCTACCGTGAAGCTTTCTTT
- - TRBJ2-7 TRBV19 CASSPGGGAVYEQYF TGTGCCAGTAGCCCCGGAGGGGGCGCAGTCTACGAGCAGTACTTC
- TRBD1 TRBJ2-7 TRBV7-8 CASSLSGTGSSYEQYF TGTGCCAGCAGCCTCTCCGGGACAGGGAGCTCCTACGAGCAGTACTTC
- TRBD1 TRBJ2-1 TRBV5-1 CASSKGDRGRVLEHEQFF TGCGCCAGCAGCAAAGGCGACAGGGGGCGAGTTCTTGAGCATGAGCAGTTCTTC
- TRBD1 TRBJ1-1 TRBV27 CASSFSGGTEAFF TGTGCCAGCAGTTTCTCAGGGGGCACTGAAGCTTTCTTT
- - TRBJ1-4 TRBV30 CAGRQQFNEKLFF TGTGCCGGCCGACAGCAGTTTAATGAAAAACTGTTTTTT
- - TRBJ2-1 TRBV28 CASSPRTGGISYNEQFF TGTGCCAGCAGCCCTCGGACAGGAGGGATCTCCTACAATGAGCAGTTCTTC
- TRBD1 TRBJ2-7 TRBV7-9 CASSPQTGDSYYEQYF TGTGCCAGCAGTCCTCAAACAGGGGATAGTTACTACGAGCAGTACTTC
- TRBD1 TRBJ2-6 TRBV5-8 CASSRRTGGPGANVLTF TGTGCCAGCAGCCGCCGGACAGGGGGGCCTGGGGCCAACGTCCTGACTTTC
- TRBD1 TRBJ1-1 TRBV5-1 CASSLYRTGGTEAFF TGCGCCAGCAGCTTGTATAGGACAGGGGGCACTGAAGCTTTCTTT
- TRBD1 TRBJ2-5 TRBV11-2 CASSLVADRGRETQYF TGTGCCAGCAGCTTAGTTGCGGACAGGGGGCGGGAGACCCAGTACTTC
once TRBD2 TRBJ2-7 TRBV28 CASSPGTSGSSYEQYF TGTGCCAGCAGTCCCGGGACTAGCGGGAGCTCCTACGAGCAGTACTTC
- TRBD2 TRBJ2-1 TRBV13 CASSLGPHREASGRPYNEQFF TGTGCCAGCAGCTTAGGGCCACACAGGGAGGCTAGCGGGAGGCCCTACAATGAGCAGTTCTTC
once - TRBJ2-3 TRBV11-1 CASSLAPSATDTQYF TGTGCCAGCAGCTTAGCGCCGAGCGCCACAGATACGCAGTATTTT
- - TRBJ2-1 TRBV7-9 CASSPPAGGYNEQFF TGTGCCAGCAGCCCCCCGGCGGGTGGGTACAATGAGCAGTTCTTC
- - TRBJ2-7 TRBV27 CASSPGTAGNYEQYF TGTGCCAGCAGCCCCGGGACAGCGGGTAACTACGAGCAGTACTTC
medium-sized - TRBJ1-5 TRBV7-2 CASSLGGGHQPQHF TGTGCCAGCAGCTTAGGGGGCGGCCATCAGCCCCAGCATTTT
- - TRBJ1-1 TRBV19 CASSPPLLNTEAFF TGTGCCAGTAGTCCCCCCCTTCTGAACACTGAAGCTTTCTTT
- - TRBJ2-7 TRBV28 CASRQTRYEQYF TGTGCCAGCAGGCAGACACGCTACGAGCAGTACTTC
- TRBD1 TRBJ1-1 TRBV5-6 CASSLTGTGVMNTEAFF TGTGCCAGCAGTCTTACAGGGACAGGGGTAATGAACACTGAAGCTTTCTTT
- TRBD1 TRBJ2-3 TRBV29-1 CSVEGGQGATDTQYF TGCAGCGTGGAGGGTGGACAGGGGGCTACAGATACGCAGTATTTT
- TRBD1 TRBJ1-5 TRBV30 CAWSYRGGNQPQHF TGTGCCTGGAGTTACAGGGGCGGCAATCAGCCCCAGCATTTT
- - TRBJ1-2 TRBV28 CASSRPGIGVGGYTF TGTGCCAGCAGTCGCCCGGGGATCGGAGTAGGTGGCTACACCTTC
- TRBD2 TRBJ2-1 TRBV7-6 CASSLDFPSGRETYNEQFF TGTGCCAGCAGCTTAGATTTCCCTAGCGGGAGAGAAACCTACAATGAGCAGTTCTTC
- TRBD1 TRBJ1-5 TRBV30 CAWSGAGGRQPQHF TGTGCCTGGAGTGGGGCAGGGGGGAGACAGCCCCAGCATTTT
- - TRBJ2-7 TRBV4-2 CASSQLGLGTYEQYF TGTGCCAGCAGCCAACTGGGACTGGGTACGTACGAGCAGTACTTC
- TRBD1 TRBJ1-2 TRBV4-1 CASSQAQGDYGYTF TGCGCCAGCAGCCAAGCACAGGGGGACTATGGCTACACCTTC
- - TRBJ2-5 TRBV5-6 CASSFLPGEIGAQETQYF TGTGCCAGCAGCTTTCTCCCCGGAGAAATCGGAGCACAAGAGACCCAGTACTTC
- - TRBJ1-1 TRBV25-1 CASSPGFSYTEAFF TGTGCCAGCAGTCCAGGGTTCAGCTACACTGAAGCTTTCTTT
- TRBD2 TRBJ2-7 TRBV5-1 CASSLDGLADYEQYF TGCGCCAGCAGCTTGGATGGACTAGCGGACTACGAGCAGTACTTC